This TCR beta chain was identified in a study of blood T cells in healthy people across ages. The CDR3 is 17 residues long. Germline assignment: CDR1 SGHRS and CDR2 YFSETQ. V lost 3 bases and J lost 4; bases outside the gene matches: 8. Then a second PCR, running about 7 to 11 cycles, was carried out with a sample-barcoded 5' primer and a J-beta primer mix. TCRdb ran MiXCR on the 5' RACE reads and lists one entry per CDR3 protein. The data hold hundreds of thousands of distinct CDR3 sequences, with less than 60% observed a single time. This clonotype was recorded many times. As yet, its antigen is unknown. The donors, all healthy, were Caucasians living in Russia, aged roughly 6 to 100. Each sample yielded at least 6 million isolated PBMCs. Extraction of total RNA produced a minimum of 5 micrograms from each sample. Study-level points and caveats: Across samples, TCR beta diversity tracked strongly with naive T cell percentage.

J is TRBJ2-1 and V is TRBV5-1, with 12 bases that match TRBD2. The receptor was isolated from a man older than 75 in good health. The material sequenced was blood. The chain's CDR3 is CASSSTSGSNFYNEQFF. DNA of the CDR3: TGCGCCAGCAGCTCGACTAGCGGGAGTAATTTTTACAATGAGCAGTTCTTC.